These 9 T cell receptor beta chains came from one sample sequenced in a study of blood T cell repertoires in COVID-19. Profiled with immunoSEQ multiplex PCR; TCRdb holds only in-frame clones, not every one. The sample holds around 320,000 clones, around 89% seen once. Sequenced: PBMCs or T cells enriched from blood (not recorded which). The receptor source for this set is a woman under 30 with acute COVID-19.

This clone was observed once. CDR3 in amino acids: CASRYAGANVLTF. The CDR3 coding sequence is TGCGCCAGCAGGTATGCTGGGGCCAACGTCCTGACTTTC. This sequence joins TRBV5-1 and TRBJ2-6; D gene unclear. CDR1 SGHRS and CDR2 YFSETQ come from the germline V gene. Trimming cost V 5 bases and J 2 bases, with 5 bases left between them. CDR3 length: 13 amino acids.

The gene calls are TRBV19 and TRBJ2-7, with TRBD1 identical over 9 bases. Trimming cost V 5 bases and J 6 bases; bases outside gene matches: 5. The CDR3 is 13 residues long. The germline V gene has CDR1 LNHDA and CDR2 SQIVND (reference sequence). For the CDR3, the DNA is TGTGCCAGTAGTCCCGGGACAGGGTTCGAGCAGTACTTC. Amino acids: CASSPGTGFEQYF.

The chain is built from TRBV9 and TRBJ2-3; 7 bases align to TRBD2. Germline lookup yields CDR1 SGDLS and CDR2 YYNGEE. CDR3 length equals 20 residues. V lost 2 bases, J lost 0 bases, and 18 bases stayed unmatched. CDR3 sequence (DNA): TGTGCCAGCAGCGTGGGGAGGGCTAGCGGAGGCAAACTTAGCACAGATACGCAGTATTTT. This gives the protein CASSVGRASGGKLSTDTQYF.

The rearrangement uses TRBV7-2 and TRBJ2-3; possible D gene TRBD1, 6 bases. Germline V gene data show CDR1 as SGHTA and CDR2 as FQGNSA. Trimming shortened V by 6 bases and J by 0 bases, and 16 bases separated the two germline ends. The CDR3 sequence is 16 residues long. The CDR3 loop reads CASSSSPQGSTDTQYF. The CDR3 DNA follows: TGTGCCAGCAGTTCCTCACCCCAGGGGAGCACAGATACGCAGTATTTT.

The J gene is TRBJ2-7, the V gene TRBV5-1; 16 bases align to TRBD2. Unmatched junction bases numbered 12, after V lost 1 base and J lost 2 bases. The CDR3 is 20 residues long. CDR1 and CDR2 (germline): SGHRS, YFSETQ. The CDR3 bases are TGCGCCAGCAGCTTGACCGGGACTAGCGGGAGGGCTATTTTTCCCTACGAGCAGTACTTC. Translated: CASSLTGTSGRAIFPYEQYF.

This clone appeared a single time. The chain employs TRBV20-1 and TRBJ1-2, with D maybe TRBD1 (5 bases). The germline V and J ends were trimmed by 3 bases and 4 bases, with 12 bases remaining between them. The CDR3 consists of 13 residues. Germline V gene sequence: CDR1 DFQATT, CDR2 SNEGSKA (reference sequence). The CDR3: CSASDGAGYGYTF. CDR3 in DNA: TGCAGTGCTAGTGATGGGGCCGGCTATGGCTACACCTTC.

V and J are TRBV11-3 and TRBJ1-1; 7 bases fit TRBD1. The CDR3 runs to 13 residues. Germline lookup yields CDR1 SGHNT and CDR2 YENEEA. V lost 4 bases to trimming and J lost 4 bases; unmatched junction nucleotides: 3. In DNA, the CDR3 is TGTGCCAGCAGCTCTTCAGGGGGCACTGAAGCTTTCTTT. It yields the protein CASSSSGGTEAFF.

The V gene is TRBV5-1, the J gene TRBJ1-3, with D perhaps matching TRBD1 (5 bases). CDR3 length: 16 amino acids. The V end lost 1 base, the J end lost 0 bases, and 11 bases lay between the germline ends. Germline CDR1 reads SGHRS; CDR2 reads YFSETQ. The CDR3 protein is CASSLQGSNSGNTIYF. The CDR3 DNA sequence: TGCGCCAGCAGCTTGCAGGGCTCAAACTCTGGAAACACCATATATTTT.

The chain has TRBV27 and TRBJ2-1; 15 nucleotides agree with TRBD2. J gave up 6 bases and V 6 bases, and 15 bases lay outside the gene matches. From germline, CDR1 is MNHEY and CDR2 SMNVEV (reference sequence). The CDR3 has 19 amino acids. CDR3 region: CASRAAGTSGRIRGNEQFF. In nucleotides, the CDR3 is TGTGCCAGCAGAGCCGCCGGGACTAGCGGGAGGATAAGGGGCAATGAGCAGTTCTTC.